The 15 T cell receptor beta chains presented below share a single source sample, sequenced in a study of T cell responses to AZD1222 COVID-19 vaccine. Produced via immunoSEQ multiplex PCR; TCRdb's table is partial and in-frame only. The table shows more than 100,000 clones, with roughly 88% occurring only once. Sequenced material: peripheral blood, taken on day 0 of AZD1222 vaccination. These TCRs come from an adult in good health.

The CDR3 protein is CASSESGGSTGELFF. The DNA of the CDR3 is TGTGCCAGCAGTGAATCGGGGGGGTCCACCGGGGAGCTGTTTTTT. The chain recombines TRBV2 with TRBJ2-2; TRBD2 agrees at 8 bases. Germline V gives CDR1 SNHLY, CDR2 FYNNEI. This CDR3 has 15 residues. V lost 2 bases, J lost 4 bases, and 3 bases stayed unmatched.

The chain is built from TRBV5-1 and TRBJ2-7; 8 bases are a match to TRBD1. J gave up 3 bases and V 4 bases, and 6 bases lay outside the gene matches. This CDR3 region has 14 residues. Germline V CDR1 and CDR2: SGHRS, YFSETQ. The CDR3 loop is CASSAGQAYYEQYF. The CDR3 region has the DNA TGCGCCAGCAGCGCGGGACAGGCTTACTACGAGCAGTACTTC.

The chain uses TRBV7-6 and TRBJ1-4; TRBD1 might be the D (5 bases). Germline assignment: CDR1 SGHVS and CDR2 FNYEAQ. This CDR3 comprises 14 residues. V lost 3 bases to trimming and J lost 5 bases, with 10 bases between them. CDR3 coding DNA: TGTGCCAGCAGCTTTCGAAGGGGAAATGAAAAACTGTTTTTT. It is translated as CASSFRRGNEKLFF.

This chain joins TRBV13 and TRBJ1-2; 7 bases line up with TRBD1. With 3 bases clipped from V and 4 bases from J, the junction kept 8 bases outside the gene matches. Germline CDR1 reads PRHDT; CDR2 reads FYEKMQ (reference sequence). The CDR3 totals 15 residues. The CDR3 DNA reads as TGTGCCAGCAGCTTGTTTTTACAGGGGCCCTATGGCTACACCTTC. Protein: CASSLFLQGPYGYTF.

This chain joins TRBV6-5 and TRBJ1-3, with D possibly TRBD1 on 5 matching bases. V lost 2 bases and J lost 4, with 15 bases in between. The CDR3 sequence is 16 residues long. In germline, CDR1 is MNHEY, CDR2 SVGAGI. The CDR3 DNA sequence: TGTGCCAGCAGTTACAACCCGGGGGACCCGGGAAACACCATATATTTT. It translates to CASSYNPGDPGNTIYF.

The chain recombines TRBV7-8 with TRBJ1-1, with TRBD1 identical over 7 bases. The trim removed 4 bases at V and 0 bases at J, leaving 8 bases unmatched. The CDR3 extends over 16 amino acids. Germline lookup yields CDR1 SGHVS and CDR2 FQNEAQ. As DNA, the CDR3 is TGTGCCAGCAGCTCCCGGTCGGGACAGCTGAACACTGAAGCTTTCTTT. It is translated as CASSSRSGQLNTEAFF.

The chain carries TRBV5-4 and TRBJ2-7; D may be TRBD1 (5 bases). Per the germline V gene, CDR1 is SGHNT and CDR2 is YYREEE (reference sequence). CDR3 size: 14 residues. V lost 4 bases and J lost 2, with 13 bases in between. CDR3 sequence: CASSQGGRAYEQYF. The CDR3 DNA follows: TGTGCCAGCAGCCAAGGTGGCAGGGCCTACGAGCAGTACTTC.

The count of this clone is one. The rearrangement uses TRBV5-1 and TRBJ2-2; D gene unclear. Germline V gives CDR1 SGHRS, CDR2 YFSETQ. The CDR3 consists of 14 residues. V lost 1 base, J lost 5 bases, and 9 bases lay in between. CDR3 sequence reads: CASSLIGQTGELFF. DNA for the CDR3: TGCGCCAGCAGCTTGATAGGGCAGACCGGGGAGCTGTTTTTT.

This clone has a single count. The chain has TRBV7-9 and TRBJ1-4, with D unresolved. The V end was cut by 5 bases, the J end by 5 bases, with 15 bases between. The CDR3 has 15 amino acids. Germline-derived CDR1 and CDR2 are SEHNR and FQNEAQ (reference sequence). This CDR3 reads CASSPPGRVNEKLFF. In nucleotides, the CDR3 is TGTGCCAGCAGCCCCCCGGGGAGGGTGAATGAAAAACTGTTTTTT.

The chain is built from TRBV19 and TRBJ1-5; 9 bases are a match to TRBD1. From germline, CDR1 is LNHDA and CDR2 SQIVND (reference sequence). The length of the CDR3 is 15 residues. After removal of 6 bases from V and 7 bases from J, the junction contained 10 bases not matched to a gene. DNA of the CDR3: TGTGCCAGTAGAGGGGGGGACAGGGTGGTGCAGCCCCAGCATTTT. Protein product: CASRGGDRVVQPQHF.

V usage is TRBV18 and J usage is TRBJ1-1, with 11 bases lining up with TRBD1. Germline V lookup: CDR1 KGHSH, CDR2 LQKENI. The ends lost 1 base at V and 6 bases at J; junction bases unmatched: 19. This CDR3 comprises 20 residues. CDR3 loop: CASSPLPAAGQGASVAEAFF. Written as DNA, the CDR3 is TGTGCCAGCTCACCACTTCCTGCCGCCGGACAGGGGGCATCGGTCGCTGAAGCTTTCTTT.

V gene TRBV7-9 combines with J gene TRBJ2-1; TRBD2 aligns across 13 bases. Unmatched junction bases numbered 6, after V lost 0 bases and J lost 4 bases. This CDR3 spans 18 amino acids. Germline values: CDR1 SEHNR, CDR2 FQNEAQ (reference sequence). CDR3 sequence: CASSLAPGLAGPYNEQFF. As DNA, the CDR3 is TGTGCCAGCAGCTTAGCCCCGGGACTAGCGGGACCTTACAATGAGCAGTTCTTC.

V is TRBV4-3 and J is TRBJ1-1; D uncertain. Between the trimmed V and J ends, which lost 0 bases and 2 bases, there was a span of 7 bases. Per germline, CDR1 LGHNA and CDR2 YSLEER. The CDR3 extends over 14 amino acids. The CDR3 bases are TGCGCCAGCAGCCAAGAAGGTGTTAACACTGAAGCTTTCTTT. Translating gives CASSQEGVNTEAFF.

CDR3 sequence: CASSAAQNYGYTF. The CDR3 bases are TGTGCCAGCAGCGCAGCTCAGAACTATGGCTACACCTTC. The chain links TRBV12-3 or TRBV12-4 to TRBJ1-2; no definite D call. Trimming pared 6 bases from V and 2 bases from J, leaving 10 bases between. The CDR3 runs to 13 residues.

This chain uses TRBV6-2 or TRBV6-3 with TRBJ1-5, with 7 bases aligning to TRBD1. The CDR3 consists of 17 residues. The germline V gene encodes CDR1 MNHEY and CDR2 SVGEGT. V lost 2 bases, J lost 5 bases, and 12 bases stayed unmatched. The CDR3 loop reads CASSYRPGGGSDQPQHF. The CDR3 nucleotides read TGTGCCAGCAGTTACAGGCCGGGAGGGGGCAGTGATCAGCCCCAGCATTTT.